This TCR beta chain stems from a study of shared clonotypes between healthy human individuals. Measured with immunoSEQ multiplex PCR; TCRdb has only the in-frame clones, and not every one. This sample carries roughly 700,000 clones, about 74% of them seen once, and the ten largest clones take approximately 1.6%. Regarding the study as a whole: Despite large depth, sorted-subset datasets appeared incompletely sequenced. Richness estimates generally favored naive over memory subsets.

V dropped 8 bases and J dropped 8; count of bases not matched to a gene: 9. Germline-derived CDR1 and CDR2 are MDHEN and SYDVKM. This CDR3 has 14 residues. Regarding this clone: Its antigen is still unknown.

The sequenced sample consisted of memory CD4+ T cells sorted from blood. Sample subset: CD45RA-negative fraction. This rearrangement joins TRBV28 to TRBJ2-1, with 10 bases that match TRBD2. The sequence was collected from a woman aged 25 to 39 in good health. DNA of the CDR3: TGTGCCAGCCAGCGGGCTAGCGGGAGCGATGAGCAGTTCTTC. Translated: CASQRASGSDEQFF.